This T cell receptor beta chain derives from a study of vaccination effects on CD4 cells after COVID-19. On the study more broadly: Median timing of post-vaccine samples was 72 days after the second dose.

The study's findings and limits: Convalescent patients numbered few in the study; early post-infection timepoints were missing entirely. Cross-reactivity toward common cold coronaviruses was confined to only 1 of 255 vaccine-induced clones in healthy vaccinees.

Of note for this clone: Its cognate antigen is unknown.

The germline V gene has CDR1 LNHDA and CDR2 SQIVND (reference sequence). CDR3 length equals 16 residues. Unmatched junction bases numbered 9, after V lost 3 bases and J lost 4 bases. Some clones are missing from TCRdb's copy, which holds only in-frame ones; the method was immunoSEQ multiplex PCR. The sample yields around 32,000 clones, about two thirds seen once. ViraFEST expansion of antigen-specific CD4+ T cells with viral peptide pools preceded sequencing. Scientists isolated CD4+ T cells after an approximately 10-day culture period ended. Participants received two doses of either the BNT162b2 or mRNA-1273 vaccine. The authors replaced half the medium with IL-2 medium on days 3 and 7.

Source: CD4+ T cells from PBMCs cultured with SARS-CoV-2 spike peptides, taken after COVID-19 vaccination. J is TRBJ2-3 and V is TRBV19; 8 positions match TRBD2. The clonotype originates from a human donor who received a COVID-19 vaccine. CDR3 DNA: TGTGCCAGTAGTATTAATGAGCGGGGGACCTCAGATACGCAGTATTTT. The encoded protein is CASSINERGTSDTQYF.